These 24 T cell receptor beta chains were sequenced from one sample in a study of cytomegalovirus exposure and HLA in healthy donors. PCR employed 60 Vbeta and 13 Jbeta primers. Sequenced by immunoSEQ multiplex PCR; TCRdb stores in-frame clones only, minus some. This sample has roughly 110,000 clones, with 55% to 65% found just once. Source material: PBMCs. These receptors all stem from a woman in her twenties or thirties in good health and CMV-seronegative.

V is TRBV9 and J is TRBJ2-3; no firm D call. Trimming left V 4 bases short and J 3 bases short, with 15 bases between. The CDR3 is 15 residues long. The germline V gene encodes CDR1 SGDLS and CDR2 YYNGEE. CDR3 in DNA: TGTGCCAGCAGCCTCGGCCATCCGGGTACAGATACGCAGTATTTT. It encodes CASSLGHPGTDTQYF.

This chain links TRBV19 with TRBJ2-7; the D gene is possibly TRBD2 (5 bases). The CDR3 extends over 14 amino acids. Germline CDR1 LNHDA, CDR2 SQIVND (reference sequence). V was cut by 3 bases and J by 2 bases, with 11 bases left in between. CDR3 bases: TGTGCCAGTAGTATTCGGACGGGAACCTACGAGCAGTACTTC. Encoded protein: CASSIRTGTYEQYF.

This clone was picked up one time. V is TRBV7-9 and J is TRBJ2-7, with D possibly matching TRBD2 (6 bases). Between the trimmed V and J ends, which lost 2 bases and 3 bases, there was a span of 11 bases. This CDR3 spans 14 amino acids. Germline loops: CDR1 SEHNR, CDR2 FQNEAQ (reference sequence). CDR3 amino acids: CASSLTGANYEQYF. The CDR3 DNA follows: TGTGCCAGCAGCTTAACGGGAGCAAACTACGAGCAGTACTTC.

The V gene is TRBV5-6, the J gene TRBJ2-7; TRBD1 might be the D (8 bases). Germline V gives CDR1 SGHDT, CDR2 YYEEEE. The CDR3 length is 14 residues. The V end lost 4 bases, the J end lost 3 bases, and 14 bases lay between the germline ends. The CDR3, as DNA: TGTGCCAGCAGCCTAACAGGGGGGGGCTACGAGCAGTACTTC. Translation: CASSLTGGGYEQYF.

This clone was observed a few times. The chain combines TRBV30 with TRBJ1-3, with D possibly TRBD1 on 6 matching bases. V was shortened by 2 bases and J by 10 bases, with 18 bases between the two germline ends. This CDR3 spans 14 amino acids. Germline CDR1 is GTSNPN and CDR2 is SVGIG (reference sequence). The CDR3 sequence: CAWSLGGGSTTIYF. CDR3 bases: TGTGCCTGGAGTCTAGGGGGGGGGTCAACAACCATATATTTT.

This clone was recorded only once. The gene calls are TRBV5-4 and TRBJ1-2, with 7 bases matching TRBD1. Trimming cost V 4 bases and J 4 bases; bases outside gene matches: 1. The germline gives CDR1 SGHNT, CDR2 YYREEE (reference sequence). The CDR3 spans 12 residues. The CDR3 is CASSPGGYGYTF. CDR3 DNA sequence: TGTGCCAGCAGCCCAGGGGGCTATGGCTACACCTTC.

The chain combines TRBV5-4 with TRBJ2-7, with D tentatively TRBD1 (7 bases). The CDR3 is 15 residues long. Trimming removed 2 bases from V and 0 bases from J, with 12 bases in between. Germline V gives CDR1 SGHNT, CDR2 YYREEE (reference sequence). CDR3 nucleotide sequence: TGTGCCAGCAGCTTTTCTCAGGGGGGCTCCTACGAGCAGTACTTC. Translation: CASSFSQGGSYEQYF.

Turning to this clone: Other DNA variants within this sample encode the same CDR3. The chain has TRBV5-1 and TRBJ2-1, with D possibly matching TRBD2 (6 bases). V was cut by 0 bases and J by 4 bases, with 11 bases left in between. The CDR3 is made up of 15 amino acids. Germline V gives CDR1 SGHRS, CDR2 YFSETQ. CDR3 in amino acids: CASSLAGEGYNEQFF. The DNA for the CDR3 is TGCGCCAGCAGCTTGGCGGGGGAAGGGTACAATGAGCAGTTCTTC. The full variable domain, its missing parts supplied by reference TRBV5-1 and TRBJ2-1, is KAGVTQTPRYLIKTRGQQVTLSCSPISGHRSVSWYQQTPGQGLQFLFEYFSETQRNKGNFPGRFSGRQFSNSRSEMNVSTLELGDSALYLCASSLAGEGYNEQFFGPGTRLTVL.

The chain has TRBV28 and TRBJ2-1; 11 nucleotides line up with TRBD2. V shed 5 bases and J 1 base; nucleotides not matched to a gene: 4. Germline assignment: CDR1 MDHEN and CDR2 SYDVKM. The CDR3 is 16 residues long. The DNA for the CDR3 is TGTGCCAGCAGTAAAACTAGCGGGAGTTCCTACAATGAGCAGTTCTTC. This sequence encodes CASSKTSGSSYNEQFF.

The gene calls are TRBV5-1 and TRBJ2-2, with TRBD2 identical over 7 bases. CDR3 length: 17 amino acids. Germline V gives CDR1 SGHRS, CDR2 YFSETQ. The V gene end was trimmed by 2 bases and the J gene end by 5 bases; junction bases not matched to a gene: 12. This CDR3 reads CASSLSHRGVGTGELFF. For the CDR3, the DNA is TGCGCCAGCAGCTTATCGCACCGGGGGGTAGGGACCGGGGAGCTGTTTTTT.

The chain carries TRBV28 and TRBJ2-1; TRBD2 matches at 11 bases. The CDR3 has 18 amino acids. Germline V CDR1 and CDR2: MDHEN, SYDVKM. After removal of 5 bases from V and 5 bases from J, the junction contained 14 bases not matched to a gene. DNA for the CDR3: TGTGCCAGCAGTCCCCAACACCCTACTAGCGGGAGCCACAATGAGCAGTTCTTC. This encodes CASSPQHPTSGSHNEQFF.

The V gene is TRBV28, the J gene TRBJ1-1; possibly TRBD1 for D (5 bases). CDR3 length: 13 amino acids. CDR1 is MDHEN and CDR2 is SYDVKM in the germline V gene. V lost 2 bases and J lost 6, with 10 bases in between. The CDR3 region is CASSLQGGPEAFF. DNA for the CDR3: TGTGCCAGCAGTTTACAGGGTGGGCCTGAAGCTTTCTTT.

The chain recombines TRBV11-1 with TRBJ2-4, with 10 bases matching TRBD1. Unmatched junction bases numbered 10, after V lost 8 bases and J lost 9 bases. There are 14 residues in the CDR3. Germline values: CDR1 SGHAT, CDR2 FQDESV (reference sequence). The CDR3 here is CASAPGTGASIQYF. CDR3 nucleotide sequence: TGTGCCAGCGCCCCCGGGACAGGGGCGAGCATTCAGTACTTC.

This clone was detected a few times. The J gene is TRBJ1-2, the V gene TRBV4-2; TRBD1 is a possible D gene (6 bases). The CDR3 contains 14 residues. With 1 base removed from V and 5 bases from J, the gap between germline ends came to 11 bases. Per germline, CDR1 LGHNA and CDR2 YNFKEQ. In nucleotides, the CDR3 is TGTGCCAGCAGCCAAGGACAGGTGCAGTATGGCTACACCTTC. Protein sequence: CASSQGQVQYGYTF.

The gene calls are TRBV5-1 and TRBJ2-7; TRBD2 matches 8 bases. Germline V gives CDR1 SGHRS, CDR2 YFSETQ. CDR3 size: 13 residues. The J segment lost 4 bases and the V segment lost 5 bases, leaving 5 bases of the junction unmatched. The CDR3, as DNA: TGCGCCAGCAGGTCTAGCGGGCGTTACGAGCAGTACTTC. Protein product: CASRSSGRYEQYF.

V is TRBV7-2 and J is TRBJ2-2; D perhaps matches TRBD2 (6 bases). Germline V lookup: CDR1 SGHTA, CDR2 FQGNSA. The CDR3 is 13 amino acids. V was cut by 5 bases and J by 5 bases, with 9 bases left in between. In DNA, the CDR3 is TGTGCCAGCAGCCCTGCGGGGACCGGGGAGCTGTTTTTT. Translated, it gives CASSPAGTGELFF.

The rearrangement links TRBV7-9 to TRBJ1-5; 9 bases align to TRBD1. The ends lost 5 bases at V and 1 base at J; junction bases unmatched: 3. This CDR3 has 15 amino acids. Germline V gives CDR1 SEHNR, CDR2 FQNEAQ (reference sequence). CDR3 DNA sequence: TGTGCCAGCAGCAGACAGGGGGAAAGCAATCAGCCCCAGCATTTT. This translates into CASSRQGESNQPQHF.

The rearrangement joins TRBV19 to TRBJ1-2, with D tentatively TRBD1 (5 bases). The germline CDR1 and CDR2 sequences are LNHDA and SQIVND (reference sequence). Deletions cut 3 bases from V and 2 bases from J, with 10 bases between. The CDR3 loop spans 14 amino acids. DNA of the CDR3: TGTGCCAGTAGTATTCGGGGGTTGAACTATGGCTACACCTTC. Residues: CASSIRGLNYGYTF.

The J gene is TRBJ2-5, the V gene TRBV6-5, with 7 bases lining up with TRBD2. The V segment lost 2 bases and the J segment 5 bases; nucleotides outside the gene matches: 8. There are 15 residues in the CDR3. Germline assignment: CDR1 MNHEY and CDR2 SVGAGI. CDR3 residues: CASSYGGGRGETQYF. The CDR3 region has the DNA TGTGCCAGCAGTTACGGGGGGGGTCGGGGGGAGACCCAGTACTTC.

The chain links TRBV7-3 to TRBJ2-3; no reliable D call. Germline values: CDR1 SGHTA, CDR2 FQGTGA. The CDR3 sequence is 12 residues long. V gave up 5 bases and J gave up 1 base, with 4 bases separating them. CDR3 region: CASSLGTDTQYF. CDR3 sequence (DNA): TGTGCCAGCAGCCTAGGCACAGATACGCAGTATTTT.

This rearrangement joins TRBV28 to TRBJ1-5, with a possible D match to TRBD1 (6 bases). The germline CDR1 and CDR2 sequences are MDHEN and SYDVKM. Trimming took off 4 bases at V and 7 bases at J, with 14 bases between the two ends. The CDR3 runs 14 residues. CDR3 DNA sequence: TGTGCCAGCAGTTCAGGGGTCTTCATACAGCCCCAGCATTTT. This gives the protein CASSSGVFIQPQHF.

This clone was seen a single time. The CDR3 spells CATSRELAGEETQYF. The CDR3 DNA sequence: TGTGCCACCAGCAGAGAACTAGCGGGAGAAGAGACCCAGTACTTC. The rearrangement links TRBV15 to TRBJ2-5; TRBD2 matches 11 bases. J gave up 3 bases and V 0 bases, and 0 bases lay outside the gene matches. Germline CDR1 reads LNHNV; CDR2 reads YYDKDF (reference sequence). This CDR3 contains 15 residues.

This chain links TRBV19 with TRBJ1-1, with 11 bases lining up with TRBD1. The germline V gene has CDR1 LNHDA and CDR2 SQIVND (reference sequence). Trimming removed 5 bases from V and 7 bases from J; junction bases left unmatched: 9. The length of the CDR3 is 15 residues. CDR3 coding DNA: TGTGCCAGTAGTGGATGGACAGGGGGCCCTGGTGAAGCTTTCTTT. Translation gives CASSGWTGGPGEAFF.

The chain uses TRBV27 and TRBJ2-7, with 9 bases lining up with TRBD2. J was trimmed by 1 base and V by 5 bases; bases with no gene match: 12. Per germline, CDR1 MNHEY and CDR2 SMNVEV (reference sequence). The CDR3 loop spans 17 amino acids. CDR3 DNA: TGTGCCAGCAGTACTAGGTGGGTTGCGGGAGGGTCCTACGAGCAGTACTTC. Translation gives CASSTRWVAGGSYEQYF.